A selection of T cell receptor beta chains follows, all from one sample in a study of blood T cell repertoires in COVID-19. Sequenced by immunoSEQ multiplex PCR; TCRdb stores in-frame clones only, minus some. The table has around 390,000 clones, about 87% seen once; the top ten hold around 9.3%. Sequenced sample: PBMCs or T cells enriched from blood (not recorded which). The receptors shown here come from a woman in her 50s who had recovered from COVID-19. The CDR3 runs from the conserved cysteine through the conserved F or W. A D gene is named only where the DNA matches it firmly. Clone sizes are given selectively: once, few, many, or a class where the clone is expanded.

J: TRBJ1-6
D: TRBD1
V: TRBV27
size: -
CDR3: CASSVTGLNSPLHF
DNA: TGTGCCAGCAGTGTGACAGGGCTGAATTCACCCCTCCACTTT

J: TRBJ1-1
D: -
V: TRBV5-6
size: -
CDR3: CASSFGGARLAFF
DNA: TGTGCCAGCAGCTTTGGGGGGGCGAGACTCGCTTTCTTT

J: TRBJ1-5
D: TRBD1
V: TRBV10-1
size: -
CDR3: CASSNDRDDNQPQHF
DNA: TGCGCCAGCAGTAACGACAGGGACGACAATCAGCCCCAGCATTTT

J: TRBJ2-5
D: TRBD1
V: TRBV7-9
size: -
CDR3: CASGQGAWERETQYF
DNA: TGTGCCAGCGGACAGGGGGCCTGGGAGAGAGAGACCCAGTACTTC

J: TRBJ1-5
D: -
V: TRBV6-2/TRBV6-3
size: -
CDR3: CASSYEQRNQPQHF
DNA: TGTGCCAGCAGTTACGAACAGCGCAATCAGCCCCAGCATTTT

J: TRBJ1-3
D: -
V: TRBV30
size: -
CDR3: CAESSGNTIYF
DNA: TGTGCGGAGTCCTCTGGAAACACCATATATTTT

J: TRBJ1-1
D: -
V: TRBV5-1
size: -
CDR3: CASRTGSTNTEAFF
DNA: TGCGCCAGCAGAACAGGGTCTACGAACACTGAAGCTTTCTTT

J: TRBJ2-5
D: -
V: TRBV7-2
size: -
CDR3: CASSLSVSREETQYF
DNA: TGTGCCAGCAGCTTAAGCGTTAGCAGAGAAGAGACCCAGTACTTC

J: TRBJ2-3
D: -
V: TRBV20-1
size: -
CDR3: CSASGLHGVSTDTQYF
DNA: TGCAGTGCTAGTGGCCTACACGGGGTGAGCACAGATACGCAGTATTTT

J: TRBJ1-3
D: -
V: TRBV18
size: -
CDR3: CASSPQAKGLTAGNTIYF
DNA: TGTGCCAGCTCACCACAAGCCAAGGGACTAACCGCTGGAAACACCATATATTTT

J: TRBJ2-7
D: -
V: TRBV10-2
size: -
CDR3: CASSDPGKSSYEQYF
DNA: TGCGCCAGCAGTGACCCAGGTAAAAGCTCCTACGAGCAGTACTTC

J: TRBJ1-6
D: TRBD1
V: TRBV2
size: -
CDR3: CASSVGQGANSPLHF
DNA: TGTGCCAGCAGTGTGGGACAGGGGGCTAATTCACCCCTCCACTTT

J: TRBJ1-2
D: TRBD1
V: TRBV5-1
size: -
CDR3: CASSPGQGALRSYTF
DNA: TGCGCCAGCAGCCCGGGACAGGGGGCGTTGAGAAGCTACACCTTC

J: TRBJ1-1
D: -
V: TRBV10-2
size: -
CDR3: CASSAGAEAFF
DNA: TGCGCCAGCAGTGCGGGTGCTGAAGCTTTCTTT

J: TRBJ2-7
D: -
V: TRBV7-9
size: few
CDR3: CASSLAYSGDEQYF
DNA: TGTGCCAGCAGCTTAGCGTATTCGGGGGACGAGCAGTACTTC

J: TRBJ1-6
D: -
V: TRBV27
size: -
CDR3: CASSLVDQGNSPLHF
DNA: TGTGCCAGCAGTTTAGTGGACCAGGGGAATTCACCCCTCCACTTT

J: TRBJ1-5
D: -
V: TRBV7-2
size: -
CDR3: CASSLGGDGAGQHF
DNA: TGTGCCAGCAGCTTAGGTGGGGATGGAGCGGGCCAGCATTTT

J: TRBJ2-7
D: -
V: TRBV6-5
size: once
CDR3: CASLGGYEQYF
DNA: TGTGCCAGCCTAGGAGGCTACGAGCAGTACTTC

J: TRBJ2-7
D: -
V: TRBV3-1/TRBV3-2
size: -
CDR3: CASSQSSYEQYF
DNA: TGTGCCAGCAGCCAGAGTAGCTACGAGCAGTACTTC

J: TRBJ1-5
D: -
V: TRBV5-6
size: -
CDR3: CASSLRGASQPQHF
DNA: TGTGCCAGCAGCTTGCGGGGGGCGAGCCAGCCCCAGCATTTT

J: TRBJ2-2
D: -
V: TRBV11-2
size: -
CDR3: CASSLARAGELFF
DNA: TGTGCCAGCAGCTTAGCGCGGGCCGGGGAGCTGTTTTTT

J: TRBJ2-1
D: -
V: TRBV15
size: -
CDR3: CATSREIGAGYNEQFF
DNA: TGTGCCACCAGCAGAGAAATCGGGGCGGGGTACAATGAGCAGTTCTTC

J: TRBJ2-2
D: TRBD1
V: TRBV19
size: -
CDR3: CASSTTGGAGELFF
DNA: TGTGCCAGTAGTACCACAGGGGGAGCCGGGGAGCTGTTTTTT

J: TRBJ2-2
D: -
V: TRBV25-1
size: once
CDR3: CASRQYSNTGELFF
DNA: TGTGCCAGCAGACAGTACTCGAACACCGGGGAGCTGTTTTTT

J: TRBJ2-1
D: -
V: TRBV7-8
size: -
CDR3: CASSLGALDSSSYNEQFF
DNA: TGTGCCAGCAGCTTAGGCGCCCTCGACAGCAGCTCCTACAATGAGCAGTTCTTC

J: TRBJ2-3
D: TRBD2
V: TRBV24-1
size: -
CDR3: CATSDPRTRPDTQYF
DNA: TGTGCCACCAGTGACCCCCGGACTAGGCCAGATACGCAGTATTTT

J: TRBJ1-6
D: -
V: TRBV18
size: -
CDR3: CASSPKKGLSLHF
DNA: TGTGCCAGCTCACCGAAAAAGGGGTTGTCCCTCCACTTT

J: TRBJ2-7
D: TRBD2
V: TRBV13
size: -
CDR3: CASSLRVGRESYEQYF
DNA: TGTGCCAGCAGCTTACGAGTCGGGCGGGAGTCCTACGAGCAGTACTTC

J: TRBJ2-2
D: TRBD1
V: TRBV5-1
size: -
CDR3: CASSVDRLTMNTGELFF
DNA: TGCGCCAGCAGCGTGGACAGGTTAACTATGAACACCGGGGAGCTGTTTTTT

J: TRBJ1-2
D: -
V: TRBV27
size: -
CDR3: CASSNWGGYGYTF
DNA: TGTGCCAGCAGCAATTGGGGGGGCTATGGCTACACCTTC

J: TRBJ1-2
D: -
V: TRBV28
size: -
CDR3: CASSVQSNYGYTF
DNA: TGTGCCAGCAGCGTTCAGTCGAACTATGGCTACACCTTC

J: TRBJ1-1
D: TRBD1
V: TRBV7-8
size: -
CDR3: CASSLYRLEAGGTGTEAFF
DNA: TGTGCCAGCAGCTTATACAGATTAGAGGCAGGGGGTACGGGCACTGAAGCTTTCTTT

J: TRBJ2-3
D: -
V: TRBV23-1
size: -
CDR3: CASSLLAENTDTQYF
DNA: TGCGCCAGCAGTCTGTTAGCGGAAAACACAGATACGCAGTATTTT

J: TRBJ2-5
D: -
V: TRBV9
size: -
CDR3: CASSLDSETQYF
DNA: TGTGCCAGCAGCCTAGACTCCGAGACCCAGTACTTC

J: TRBJ1-1
D: -
V: TRBV7-9
size: -
CDR3: CASSLDGLPVNTEAFF
DNA: TGTGCCAGCAGCTTAGATGGCTTACCAGTGAACACTGAAGCTTTCTTT

J: TRBJ1-5
D: -
V: TRBV18
size: -
CDR3: CASSLRGMGASQPQHF
DNA: TGTGCCAGCTCACTCCGAGGGATGGGGGCTAGTCAGCCCCAGCATTTT

J: TRBJ1-2
D: -
V: TRBV6-1
size: -
CDR3: CASSEAAGIYGYTF
DNA: TGTGCCAGCAGTGAAGCAGCAGGGATCTATGGCTACACCTTC

J: TRBJ2-7
D: -
V: TRBV10-2
size: -
CDR3: CASSAGYYEQYF
DNA: TGCGCCAGCAGTGCAGGGTACTACGAGCAGTACTTC

J: TRBJ1-5
D: -
V: TRBV12-3/TRBV12-4
size: -
CDR3: CASSFSGHQPQHF
DNA: TGTGCCAGCAGTTTCAGCGGCCATCAGCCCCAGCATTTT

J: TRBJ2-1
D: -
V: TRBV7-2
size: few
CDR3: CASSGSGSYNEQFF
DNA: TGTGCCAGCAGCGGCAGCGGTTCCTACAATGAGCAGTTCTTC

J: TRBJ1-5
D: -
V: TRBV18
size: -
CDR3: CASSPSAFSNQPQHF
DNA: TGTGCCAGCTCACCAAGCGCCTTTAGCAATCAGCCCCAGCATTTT

J: TRBJ2-4
D: TRBD1
V: TRBV29-1
size: -
CDR3: CSVVTGGIQYF
DNA: TGCAGCGTTGTTACAGGGGGGATTCAGTACTTC

J: TRBJ1-2
D: TRBD1
V: TRBV28
size: -
CDR3: CASSSPRERTGADYGYTF
DNA: TGTGCCAGCAGTTCCCCAAGGGAGCGAACAGGGGCGGACTATGGCTACACCTTC

J: TRBJ2-7
D: TRBD1
V: TRBV6-4
size: -
CDR3: CASSQDGTGSYEQYF
DNA: TGTGCCAGCAGCCAGGACGGGACAGGGTCCTACGAGCAGTACTTC

J: TRBJ2-7
D: -
V: TRBV7-9
size: -
CDR3: CASSLAGGRHEQYF
DNA: TGTGCCAGCAGCTTAGCGGGAGGTCGGCACGAGCAGTACTTC

J: TRBJ2-7
D: TRBD1
V: TRBV4-1
size: -
CDR3: CASSQIPTGDRRYGDYEQYF
DNA: TGCGCCAGCAGCCAGATCCCGACAGGGGATAGACGCTATGGGGATTACGAGCAGTACTTC

J: TRBJ1-3
D: TRBD1
V: TRBV6-5
size: -
CDR3: CASSPDRASGNTIYF
DNA: TGTGCCAGCAGTCCGGACAGGGCCTCTGGAAACACCATATATTTT

J: TRBJ1-3
D: -
V: TRBV5-1
size: -
CDR3: CASSPRLFGSGNTIYF
DNA: TGCGCCAGCAGCCCCAGGCTCTTCGGCTCTGGAAACACCATATATTTT

J: TRBJ1-4
D: -
V: TRBV5-1
size: -
CDR3: CASSLGPGADATNEKLFF
DNA: TGCGCCAGCAGCTTGGGTCCAGGGGCGGATGCAACTAATGAAAAACTGTTTTTT